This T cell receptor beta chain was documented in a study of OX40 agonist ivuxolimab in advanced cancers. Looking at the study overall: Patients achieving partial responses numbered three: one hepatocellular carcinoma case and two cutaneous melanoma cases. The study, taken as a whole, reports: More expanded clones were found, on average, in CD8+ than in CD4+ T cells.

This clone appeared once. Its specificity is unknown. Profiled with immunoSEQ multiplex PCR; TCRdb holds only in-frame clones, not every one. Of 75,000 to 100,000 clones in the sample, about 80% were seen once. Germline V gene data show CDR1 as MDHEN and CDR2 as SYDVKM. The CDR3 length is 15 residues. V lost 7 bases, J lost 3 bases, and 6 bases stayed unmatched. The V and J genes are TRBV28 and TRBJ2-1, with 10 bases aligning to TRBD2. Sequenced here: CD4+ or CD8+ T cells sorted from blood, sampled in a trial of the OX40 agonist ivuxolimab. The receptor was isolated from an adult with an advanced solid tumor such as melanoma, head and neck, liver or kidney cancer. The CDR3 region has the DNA TGTGCCAGCACCCCTGAGCGGGGGGGCTACAATGAGCAGTTCTTC. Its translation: CASTPERGGYNEQFF.